This T cell receptor beta chain was sequenced during a study of memory CD4+ T cells and cytomegalovirus serostatus. The sort gate was single viable CD3+CD4+CD8-CD45RO+ cells for memory CD4+ T cells. The CDR3 contains 15 residues. V dropped 5 bases and J dropped 6; count of bases not matched to a gene: 7. Germline loops: CDR1 MRHNA, CDR2 SNTAGT. Profiled with immunoSEQ multiplex PCR; TCRdb holds only in-frame clones, not every one. This sample has roughly 49,000 clones, with around four fifths found just once. In the case of this clone: Its antigen is not known.

Broader study findings: Suggested: most of the CMV-linked TCR signature lies in CD4+ memory cells.

The specimen was memory CD4+ T cells from blood. The rearrangement joins TRBV6-4 to TRBJ2-1, with 10 bases that match TRBD2. The receptor comes from an adult in good health and CMV-seronegative. This chain's CDR3 is CASSSELAGFNEQFF. As DNA, the CDR3 is TGTGCCAGCAGTTCAGAACTAGCGGGGTTCAATGAGCAGTTCTTC.